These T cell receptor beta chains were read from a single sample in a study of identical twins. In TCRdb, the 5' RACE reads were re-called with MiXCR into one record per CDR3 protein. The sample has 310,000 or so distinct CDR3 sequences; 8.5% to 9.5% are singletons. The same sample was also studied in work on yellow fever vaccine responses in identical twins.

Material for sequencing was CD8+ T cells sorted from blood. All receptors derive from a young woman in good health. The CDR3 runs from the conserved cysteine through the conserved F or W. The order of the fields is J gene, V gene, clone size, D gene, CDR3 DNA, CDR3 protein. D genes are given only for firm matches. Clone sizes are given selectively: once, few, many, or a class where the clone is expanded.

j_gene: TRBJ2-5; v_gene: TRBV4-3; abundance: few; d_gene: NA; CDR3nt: TGCGCCAGCAGCCAAGATCGCAGTAACCAAGAGACCCAGTACTTC; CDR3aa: CASSQDRSNQETQYF
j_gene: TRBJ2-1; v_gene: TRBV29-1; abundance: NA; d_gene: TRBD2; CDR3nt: TGCAGCGTTGAAGACCCCGAGCGGGAGGTGCAGTTCTTC; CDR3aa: CSVEDPEREVQFF
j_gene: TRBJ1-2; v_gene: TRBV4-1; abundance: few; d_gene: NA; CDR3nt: TGCGCCAGCAGCCCCGCCGGGGACCTTAACTATGGCTACACCTTC; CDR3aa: CASSPAGDLNYGYTF
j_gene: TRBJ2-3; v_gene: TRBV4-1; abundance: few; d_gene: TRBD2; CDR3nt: TGCGCCAGCAGCCCAGTCACTAGCGGGAGTCGAGATACGCAGTATTTT; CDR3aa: CASSPVTSGSRDTQYF
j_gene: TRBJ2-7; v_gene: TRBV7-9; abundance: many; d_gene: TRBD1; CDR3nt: TGTGCCAGCAGCCGAGGGACAGTCTACGAGCAGTACTTC; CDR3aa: CASSRGTVYEQYF
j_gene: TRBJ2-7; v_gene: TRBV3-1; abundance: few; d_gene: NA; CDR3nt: TGTGCCAGCAGCCATCGAGACGGGTTGGGGGCCTACGAGCAGTACTTC; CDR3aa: CASSHRDGLGAYEQYF
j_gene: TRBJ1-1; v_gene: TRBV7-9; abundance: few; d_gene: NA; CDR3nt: TGTGCCAGCAGCTTAGTTTTACGGGGAACTGAAGCTTTCTTT; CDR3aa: CASSLVLRGTEAFF
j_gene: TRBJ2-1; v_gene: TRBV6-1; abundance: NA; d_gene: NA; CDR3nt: TGTGCCAGCAGTGGCGGGCCGACGGAGGAGCAGTTCTTC; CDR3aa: CASSGGPTEEQFF
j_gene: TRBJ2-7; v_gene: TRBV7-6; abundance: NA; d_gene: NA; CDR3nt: TGTGCCAGCAGCTTAGAGGCAGGACGGGAGCAGTACTTC; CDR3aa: CASSLEAGREQYF
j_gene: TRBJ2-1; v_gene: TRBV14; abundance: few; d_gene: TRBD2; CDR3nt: TGTGCCAGCAGCGCCTCGGGACTAGCGGGAGCGGATGAGCAGTTCTTC; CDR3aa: CASSASGLAGADEQFF